This passage covers 11 T cell receptor beta chains from one sample sequenced in a study of technical replicates of blood from a few donors. Assay: immunoSEQ multiplex PCR; the TCRdb copy retains only in-frame clones and omits some. Here the sample spans some 77,000 clones, 80% to 90% being singletons. Sequencing was performed on PBMCs. Every receptor here comes from a human donor in good health. Some clones in this sample may be carry-over from other donors' samples.

The chain combines TRBV7-9 with TRBJ2-1; a possible D gene is TRBD2 (6 bases). The CDR3 is 14 residues long. In germline, CDR1 is SEHNR, CDR2 FQNEAQ (reference sequence). V lost 4 bases and J lost 6, with 13 bases in between. CDR3 DNA: TGTGCCAGCAGCTCCTATTCTAGCGCCAATGAGCAGTTCTTC. This sequence encodes CASSSYSSANEQFF.

V is TRBV19 and J is TRBJ1-1; D unresolved. The CDR3 spans 11 residues. Germline V CDR1 and CDR2: LNHDA, SQIVND (reference sequence). Trimming took off 3 bases at V and 9 bases at J, with 8 bases between the two ends. Written as DNA, the CDR3 is TGTGCCAGTAGTATTTTTCCTCAAGCTTTCTTT. Translated, it gives CASSIFPQAFF.

This chain joins TRBV18 and TRBJ2-2, with a possible D match to TRBD1 (6 bases). The CDR3 covers 14 residues. Trimming removed 3 bases from V and 5 bases from J, with 10 bases in between. CDR1 and CDR2 from the germline V gene are KGHSH and LQKENI. The CDR3 spells CASSPKQGTGELFF. The CDR3 DNA sequence: TGTGCCAGCTCACCGAAGCAGGGGACCGGGGAGCTGTTTTTT.

J is TRBJ1-4 and V is TRBV6-1; D not resolved. This CDR3 region has 15 residues. CDR1 is MNHNS, CDR2 SASEGT, per germline. The V end lost 6 bases, the J end lost 4 bases, and 15 bases lay between the germline ends. CDR3 nucleotide sequence: TGTGCCAGCAGCCTGGGTGGCAGGATTAATGAAAAACTGTTTTTT. Protein product: CASSLGGRINEKLFF.

This chain connects TRBV29-1 to TRBJ2-6; 10 nucleotides align to TRBD1. J was trimmed by 0 bases and V by 6 bases; bases with no gene match: 5. The germline gives CDR1 SQVTM, CDR2 ANQGSEA. The CDR3 has 16 residues. The CDR3 bases are TGCAGCGTAGCCGGGACAGGGGTCTCTGGGGCCAACGTCCTGACTTTC. It codes for CSVAGTGVSGANVLTF.

The chain links TRBV7-9 to TRBJ2-5; weak D call: TRBD2 (5 bases). The CDR3 totals 14 residues. The germline CDR1 and CDR2 sequences are SEHNR and FQNEAQ (reference sequence). V dropped 4 bases and J dropped 2 bases, with 11 bases sitting between them. Written as DNA, the CDR3 is TGTGCCAGCAGCTCATGGACTGTGCAAGAGACCCAGTACTTC. This translates into CASSSWTVQETQYF.

This chain connects TRBV2 to TRBJ2-7, with unresolved D. With 3 bases removed from V and 5 bases from J, the gap between germline ends came to 14 bases. The germline V gene has CDR1 SNHLY and CDR2 FYNNEI. The CDR3 has 14 residues. Here the CDR3 reads CASSERIISNEQYF. The CDR3 coding sequence is TGTGCCAGCAGTGAGAGAATTATTTCCAACGAGCAGTACTTC.

CDR3 protein: CASSQEGRGLPLENEQYF. The DNA of the CDR3 is TGTGCCAGCAGCCAAGAGGGCAGGGGGCTCCCATTGGAAAACGAGCAGTACTTC. The chain employs TRBV14 and TRBJ2-7; 8 nucleotides agree with TRBD1. The CDR3 runs to 18 residues. CDR1 and CDR2 from the germline V gene are SGHDN and FVKESK. With 0 bases clipped from V and 5 bases from J, the junction kept 15 bases outside the gene matches.

This clone was found a few times. This chain connects TRBV10-2 to TRBJ1-1, with 11 nucleotides matching TRBD1. CDR1 is WSHSY, CDR2 SAAADI, per germline. The CDR3 loop spans 16 amino acids. Trimming took 6 bases from V and 0 from J; bases not matched to a gene: 6. CDR3 in amino acids: CASRAGTGGMNTEAFF. CDR3 nucleotide sequence: TGCGCCAGCAGGGCCGGGACAGGGGGTATGAACACTGAAGCTTTCTTT.

This clone was seen only once. The chain links TRBV30 to TRBJ2-7; possible D gene TRBD1, 5 bases. The CDR3 sequence is 12 residues long. Looked up from germline, CDR1 is GTSNPN and CDR2 is SVGIG (reference sequence). V was clipped by 2 bases and J by 4 bases, with 9 bases between them. The CDR3 loop reads CAWSPSGYEQYF. As DNA, the CDR3 is TGTGCCTGGAGTCCCTCAGGGTACGAGCAGTACTTC. Complete variable domain (other parts from reference TRBV30 and TRBJ2-7): SQTIHQWPATLVQPVGSPLSLECTVEGTSNPNLYWYRQAAGRGLQLLFYSVGIGQISSEVPQNLSASRPQDRQFILSSKKLLLSDSGFYLCAWSPSGYEQYFGPGTRLTVT.

The chain is built from TRBV4-1 and TRBJ1-4; 7 bases fit TRBD1. V lost 3 bases to trimming and J lost 14 bases; unmatched junction nucleotides: 9. The CDR3 totals 13 residues. Germline loops: CDR1 MGHRA, CDR2 YSYEKL. The CDR3 nucleotides read TGCGCCAGCAGCCACGAAGGACAGGACTTGCTGTTTTTT. Protein product: CASSHEGQDLLFF.